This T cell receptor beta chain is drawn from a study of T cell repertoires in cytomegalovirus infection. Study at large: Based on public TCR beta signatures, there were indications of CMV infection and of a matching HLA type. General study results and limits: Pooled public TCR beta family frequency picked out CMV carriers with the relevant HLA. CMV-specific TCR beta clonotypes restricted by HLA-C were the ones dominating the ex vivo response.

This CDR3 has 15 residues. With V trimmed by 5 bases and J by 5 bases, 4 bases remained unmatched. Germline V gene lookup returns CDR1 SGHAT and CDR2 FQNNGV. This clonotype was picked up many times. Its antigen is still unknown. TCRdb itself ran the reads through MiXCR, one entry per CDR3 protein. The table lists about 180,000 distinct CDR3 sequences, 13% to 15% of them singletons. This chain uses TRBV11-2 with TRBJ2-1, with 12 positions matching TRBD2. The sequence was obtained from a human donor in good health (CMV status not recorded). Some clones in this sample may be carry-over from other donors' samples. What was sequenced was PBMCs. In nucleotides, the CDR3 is TGTGCCAGCAGCAAGACTAGCGGGAGCCACAATGAGCAGTTCTTC. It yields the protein CASSKTSGSHNEQFF.